This T cell receptor beta chain was retrieved from a study of T cell responses to AZD1222 COVID-19 vaccine. Study-level results: Once two AZD1222 doses were given, Spike-specific TCR breadth and depth went up.

Measured with immunoSEQ multiplex PCR; TCRdb has only the in-frame clones, and not every one. The table has around 66,000 clones, about 88% seen once; the top ten hold about 18%. About this clone itself: Its matching antigen is unknown.

The germline V gene encodes CDR1 LGHDT and CDR2 YNNKEL (reference sequence). The CDR3 runs to 13 residues. Trimming took 5 bases from V and 4 from J, leaving 11 bases between them. The TCR originated in an adult in good health. The V and J genes are TRBV3-1 (or the pseudogene TRBV3-2) and TRBJ2-5; tentatively, D is TRBD2 (6 bases). The sample here was peripheral blood, taken on day 0 of AZD1222 vaccination. The chain's CDR3 is CASSLRAGETQYF. CDR3 nucleotides: TGTGCCAGCAGCTTACGAGCGGGAGAGACCCAGTACTTC.